These T cell receptor beta chains were read from a single sample in a study of cytomegalovirus exposure and HLA in healthy donors. Assay used: immunoSEQ multiplex PCR; TCRdb lists only in-frame clones, some missing. This table holds around 98,000 clones, approximately 88% found once. The specimen was PBMCs. These receptor sequences come from a woman in her 30s in good health and CMV-seronegative. The CDR3 runs from the conserved cysteine through the conserved F or W. A D gene is named only where the DNA matches it firmly. Size is stated for part of the rows, as once, few or many counts, or as a class when the clone is expanded.

D gene: .; clone size: .; V gene: TRBV19; J gene: TRBJ1-3; CDR3 protein: CASTNLRNRASGNTIYF; CDR3 DNA: TGTGCCAGTACCAATCTCAGGAACAGGGCTTCTGGAAACACCATATATTTT
D gene: .; clone size: .; V gene: TRBV10-3; J gene: TRBJ2-2; CDR3 protein: CAIRGGGELFF; CDR3 DNA: TGTGCCATCAGGGGCGGGGGGGAGCTGTTTTTT
D gene: .; clone size: once; V gene: TRBV5-1; J gene: TRBJ2-1; CDR3 protein: CASSLMHSNEQFF; CDR3 DNA: TGCGCCAGCAGCTTGATGCACTCCAATGAGCAGTTCTTC
D gene: .; clone size: .; V gene: TRBV4-2; J gene: TRBJ2-7; CDR3 protein: CASSQAPGLPSYEQYF; CDR3 DNA: TGTGCCAGCAGCCAAGCGCCGGGACTTCCCTCCTACGAGCAGTACTTC
D gene: TRBD2; clone size: .; V gene: TRBV2; J gene: TRBJ2-7; CDR3 protein: CASSDGLATYEQYF; CDR3 DNA: TGTGCCAGCAGTGACGGACTAGCGACCTACGAGCAGTACTTC
D gene: TRBD1; clone size: .; V gene: TRBV19; J gene: TRBJ1-2; CDR3 protein: CASSPPTGGVHGYTF; CDR3 DNA: TGTGCCAGTAGTCCGCCGACAGGGGGCGTTCATGGCTACACCTTC
D gene: .; clone size: .; V gene: TRBV19; J gene: TRBJ2-7; CDR3 protein: CASSSLLRPTLEQYF; CDR3 DNA: TGTGCCAGTAGTTCACTCCTGCGGCCCACCCTCGAGCAGTACTTC
D gene: TRBD1; clone size: .; V gene: TRBV28; J gene: TRBJ1-1; CDR3 protein: CALGAGGLNTEAFF; CDR3 DNA: TGTGCCCTAGGCGCAGGGGGCCTGAACACTGAAGCTTTCTTT
D gene: TRBD1; clone size: .; V gene: TRBV28; J gene: TRBJ2-7; CDR3 protein: CASKEDRAVVEQYF; CDR3 DNA: TGTGCCAGCAAGGAGGACAGGGCTGTTGTCGAGCAGTACTTC
D gene: .; clone size: .; V gene: TRBV7-8; J gene: TRBJ1-5; CDR3 protein: CASSPSRLSSNQPQHF; CDR3 DNA: TGTGCCAGCAGCCCGTCCCGGTTAAGCAGCAATCAGCCCCAGCATTTT
D gene: TRBD1; clone size: .; V gene: TRBV27; J gene: TRBJ1-5; CDR3 protein: CASRKFAGRGDNQPQHF; CDR3 DNA: TGTGCCAGCAGGAAGTTTGCTGGCAGGGGGGACAATCAGCCCCAGCATTTT
D gene: TRBD1; clone size: .; V gene: TRBV2; J gene: TRBJ1-4; CDR3 protein: CASKGATKEKLFF; CDR3 DNA: TGTGCCAGCAAGGGGGCGACAAAGGAAAAACTGTTTTTT
D gene: .; clone size: .; V gene: TRBV5-4; J gene: TRBJ1-6; CDR3 protein: CASSPVGESPLHF; CDR3 DNA: TGTGCCAGCAGCCCGGTGGGAGAATCACCCCTCCACTTT
D gene: TRBD1; clone size: .; V gene: TRBV7-9; J gene: TRBJ1-2; CDR3 protein: CASSRTGGARGYGYTF; CDR3 DNA: TGTGCCAGCAGCCGTACAGGGGGCGCGCGCGGCTATGGCTACACCTTC
D gene: .; clone size: .; V gene: TRBV6-6; J gene: TRBJ1-3; CDR3 protein: CAAFRGETIYF; CDR3 DNA: TGTGCCGCCTTCCGGGGAGAAACCATATATTTT
D gene: TRBD1; clone size: .; V gene: TRBV7-3; J gene: TRBJ1-2; CDR3 protein: CASSLTHRGRIKYGYTF; CDR3 DNA: TGTGCCAGCAGCTTAACGCACAGGGGGCGCATAAAGTATGGCTACACCTTC
D gene: .; clone size: .; V gene: TRBV5-1; J gene: TRBJ1-4; CDR3 protein: CASSSMTGGGEKLFF; CDR3 DNA: TGCGCCAGCAGCAGCATGACAGGAGGAGGAGAAAAACTGTTTTTT
D gene: .; clone size: .; V gene: TRBV11-2; J gene: TRBJ2-7; CDR3 protein: CASSLVLPSAGGHEQYF; CDR3 DNA: TGTGCCAGCAGCTTAGTGCTGCCTTCCGCCGGGGGGCACGAGCAGTACTTC